This is a list of T cell receptor beta chains from one sample in a study of control samples from healthy donors and cancer patients. The assay was immunoSEQ multiplex PCR, and TCRdb's table has in-frame clones only and misses some. This table has about 160,000 clones, 94% appearing once. Sequencing was done on a sample of blood. Receptor source: a woman aged 35 to 49 in good health. Both conserved end residues are part of each CDR3. D genes are given only for firm matches. Clone size is shown for a subset of rows, as once, few, many or a class of expanded clone.

D gene: .; CDR3 length: 15; J gene: TRBJ1-2; clone size: .; V gene: TRBV18; CDR3 DNA: TGTGCCAGCTCACCCAATACAGGGAGCGACTATGGCTACACCTTC; CDR3 protein: CASSPNTGSDYGYTF
D gene: TRBD1; CDR3 length: 14; J gene: TRBJ1-2; clone size: once; V gene: TRBV18; CDR3 DNA: TGTGCCAGCTCATCCGGACAGGGCATCTATGGCTACACCTTC; CDR3 protein: CASSSGQGIYGYTF
D gene: .; CDR3 length: 13; J gene: TRBJ2-7; clone size: .; V gene: TRBV7-3; CDR3 DNA: TGTGCCAGCGGGGGGCTAGCGGTTAAGGAGCAGTACTTC; CDR3 protein: CASGGLAVKEQYF
D gene: TRBD1; CDR3 length: 13; J gene: TRBJ1-1; clone size: .; V gene: TRBV29-1; CDR3 DNA: TGCAGCGTTGAGGGACAGAGGAGGACTGAAGCTTTCTTT; CDR3 protein: CSVEGQRRTEAFF
D gene: TRBD1; CDR3 length: 13; J gene: TRBJ1-1; clone size: .; V gene: TRBV6-6; CDR3 DNA: TGTGCCAGCACCCCAACAGGGGAGGCTGAAGCTTTCTTT; CDR3 protein: CASTPTGEAEAFF
D gene: .; CDR3 length: 17; J gene: TRBJ2-3; clone size: .; V gene: TRBV5-8; CDR3 DNA: TGTGCCAGCAGCTTGGCCTTGAAAGGGTGGGGCACAGATACGCAGTATTTT; CDR3 protein: CASSLALKGWGTDTQYF
D gene: TRBD2; CDR3 length: 16; J gene: TRBJ2-1; clone size: once; V gene: TRBV15; CDR3 DNA: TGTGCCACCACTACTAGCGGTTCTAGCTCCTACAATGAGCAGTTCTTC; CDR3 protein: CATTTSGSSSYNEQFF
D gene: .; CDR3 length: 11; J gene: TRBJ1-1; clone size: .; V gene: TRBV12-5; CDR3 DNA: TGTGCTAGTGGTCTGGTCCATGAAGCTTTCTTT; CDR3 protein: CASGLVHEAFF
D gene: .; CDR3 length: 16; J gene: TRBJ2-1; clone size: .; V gene: TRBV11-2; CDR3 DNA: TGTGCCAGCAGCTTAGTTGACTACTCCTTCTACAATGAGCAGTTCTTC; CDR3 protein: CASSLVDYSFYNEQFF
D gene: TRBD1; CDR3 length: 15; J gene: TRBJ2-7; clone size: few; V gene: TRBV6-5; CDR3 DNA: TGTGCCAGCAGCAAGGACAGGGGAAGGCCCTACGAGCAGTACTTC; CDR3 protein: CASSKDRGRPYEQYF
D gene: .; CDR3 length: 13; J gene: TRBJ2-7; clone size: few; V gene: TRBV10-2; CDR3 DNA: TGCGCCAGCAGTGTACAGGTCCCCTACGAGCAGTACTTC; CDR3 protein: CASSVQVPYEQYF
D gene: .; CDR3 length: 14; J gene: TRBJ1-2; clone size: once; V gene: TRBV4-1; CDR3 DNA: TGCGCCAGCAGCCACCAGAATGCCGCCACTGGCTACACCTTC; CDR3 protein: CASSHQNAATGYTF
D gene: .; CDR3 length: 14; J gene: TRBJ2-6; clone size: .; V gene: TRBV18; CDR3 DNA: TGTGCCAGCTCACCACCTCTCACGGCCAACGTCCTGACTTTC; CDR3 protein: CASSPPLTANVLTF
D gene: TRBD1; CDR3 length: 14; J gene: TRBJ1-1; clone size: .; V gene: TRBV2; CDR3 DNA: TGTGCCAGCAGTGAAAACAGGGGGAACACTGAAGCTTTCTTT; CDR3 protein: CASSENRGNTEAFF
D gene: TRBD1; CDR3 length: 16; J gene: TRBJ1-2; clone size: .; V gene: TRBV5-5; CDR3 DNA: TGTGCCAGCAGCTCCGACAGGGGAGGCCCAAACTATGGCTACACCTTC; CDR3 protein: CASSSDRGGPNYGYTF
D gene: .; CDR3 length: 13; J gene: TRBJ1-4; clone size: .; V gene: TRBV6-2/TRBV6-3; CDR3 DNA: TGTGCCAGCAGTTACGATCGGAATGAAAAACTGTTTTTT; CDR3 protein: CASSYDRNEKLFF
D gene: .; CDR3 length: 12; J gene: TRBJ1-1; clone size: .; V gene: TRBV19; CDR3 DNA: TGTGCCAGTACAAAATGGGGGTTAGAAGCTTTCTTT; CDR3 protein: CASTKWGLEAFF
D gene: TRBD2; CDR3 length: 17; J gene: TRBJ2-2; clone size: .; V gene: TRBV3-1/TRBV3-2; CDR3 DNA: TGTGCCCCTGGACTAGCGGGAATCTGGAGTGTTACCGGGGAGCTGTTTTTT; CDR3 protein: CAPGLAGIWSVTGELFF
D gene: .; CDR3 length: 20; J gene: TRBJ2-6; clone size: .; V gene: TRBV7-6; CDR3 DNA: TGTGCCAGCAGCTTAGTAGGAGGGGGGCAGGGGAGCTCTGGGGCCAACGTCCTGACTTTC; CDR3 protein: CASSLVGGGQGSSGANVLTF
D gene: .; CDR3 length: 12; J gene: TRBJ2-5; clone size: .; V gene: TRBV2; CDR3 DNA: TGTGCCAGCAGAGGGGAAGTGGAGACCCAGTACTTC; CDR3 protein: CASRGEVETQYF
D gene: .; CDR3 length: 15; J gene: TRBJ1-5; clone size: .; V gene: TRBV5-8; CDR3 DNA: TGTGCCAGCAGCCGCACCCTAGACAGGTATCAGCCCCAGCATTTT; CDR3 protein: CASSRTLDRYQPQHF
D gene: .; CDR3 length: 13; J gene: TRBJ2-1; clone size: .; V gene: TRBV21-1; CDR3 DNA: TGTGCCAGCAGCACCGACTACTACAATGAGCAGTTCTTC; CDR3 protein: CASSTDYYNEQFF
D gene: .; CDR3 length: 15; J gene: TRBJ1-5; clone size: few; V gene: TRBV28; CDR3 DNA: TGTGCCAGCAGATCCCTAACAGATTCTTACCAGCCCCAGCATTTT; CDR3 protein: CASRSLTDSYQPQHF
D gene: TRBD1; CDR3 length: 13; J gene: TRBJ2-1; clone size: once; V gene: TRBV18; CDR3 DNA: TGTGCCAGCTCATCCGGACAGGACAATGAGCAGTTCTTC; CDR3 protein: CASSSGQDNEQFF
D gene: .; CDR3 length: 13; J gene: TRBJ1-4; clone size: .; V gene: TRBV7-2; CDR3 DNA: TGTGCCAGCAGCCGAGACACACGCGAAAAACTGTTTTTT; CDR3 protein: CASSRDTREKLFF
D gene: .; CDR3 length: 14; J gene: TRBJ2-5; clone size: .; V gene: TRBV19; CDR3 DNA: TGTGCCAGTAGTATTTCGGTCAGACAAGAGACCCAGTACTTC; CDR3 protein: CASSISVRQETQYF
D gene: .; CDR3 length: 15; J gene: TRBJ1-2; clone size: .; V gene: TRBV18; CDR3 DNA: TGTGCCAGCTCACGGGTCGTTGACATTCGTTATGGCTACACCTTC; CDR3 protein: CASSRVVDIRYGYTF
D gene: TRBD1; CDR3 length: 12; J gene: TRBJ2-7; clone size: .; V gene: TRBV5-5; CDR3 DNA: TGTGCCAGCAGCTTCCCAGGGGGCGAGCAGTACTTC; CDR3 protein: CASSFPGGEQYF
D gene: TRBD1; CDR3 length: 14; J gene: TRBJ1-2; clone size: .; V gene: TRBV7-2; CDR3 DNA: TGTGCCAGCAGCCCAAGACAGGGCCTCTATGGCTACACCTTC; CDR3 protein: CASSPRQGLYGYTF
D gene: .; CDR3 length: 14; J gene: TRBJ1-4; clone size: .; V gene: TRBV7-9; CDR3 DNA: TGTGCCAGCAGCTTAGGAGGGGGTTACGAAAAACTGTTTTTT; CDR3 protein: CASSLGGGYEKLFF
D gene: TRBD2; CDR3 length: 19; J gene: TRBJ2-3; clone size: once; V gene: TRBV3-1/TRBV3-2; CDR3 DNA: TGTGCCAGCAGCCAATTCCTAGCGGGAGGGTCTAGGGGCACAGATACGCAGTATTTT; CDR3 protein: CASSQFLAGGSRGTDTQYF
D gene: .; CDR3 length: 13; J gene: TRBJ1-1; clone size: once; V gene: TRBV27; CDR3 DNA: TGTGCCAGCAGTTTCGGGGGGTTACCAGAAGCTTTCTTT; CDR3 protein: CASSFGGLPEAFF
D gene: .; CDR3 length: 14; J gene: TRBJ1-6; clone size: .; V gene: TRBV6-5; CDR3 DNA: TGTGCCAGCAGTTTCGGGACAATTAATTCACCCCTCCACTTT; CDR3 protein: CASSFGTINSPLHF
D gene: TRBD2; CDR3 length: 20; J gene: TRBJ2-3; clone size: .; V gene: TRBV5-1; CDR3 DNA: TGCGCCAGCAGCTTGTTCAGCGGGATAACGTTCGGCGGGCAAAGGGATACGCAGTATTTT; CDR3 protein: CASSLFSGITFGGQRDTQYF
D gene: TRBD1; CDR3 length: 16; J gene: TRBJ2-2; clone size: .; V gene: TRBV6-6; CDR3 DNA: TGTGCCAGCACTCCCAGACAGGGGGCCTACACCGGGGAGCTGTTTTTT; CDR3 protein: CASTPRQGAYTGELFF
D gene: .; CDR3 length: 15; J gene: TRBJ2-2; clone size: .; V gene: TRBV10-1; CDR3 DNA: TGCGCCAGCAGTGGGACTACTGGTACTACCGGGGAGCTGTTTTTT; CDR3 protein: CASSGTTGTTGELFF
D gene: .; CDR3 length: 17; J gene: TRBJ1-3; clone size: .; V gene: TRBV9; CDR3 DNA: TGTGCCAGCAGCGTAGTGGGCGGGTGGTCCTCTGGAAACACCATATATTTT; CDR3 protein: CASSVVGGWSSGNTIYF
D gene: .; CDR3 length: 14; J gene: TRBJ1-2; clone size: once; V gene: TRBV20-1; CDR3 DNA: TGCAGTGCTAGTCCGGGACAAACTAACTATGGCTACACCTTC; CDR3 protein: CSASPGQTNYGYTF
D gene: TRBD1; CDR3 length: 17; J gene: TRBJ1-2; clone size: .; V gene: TRBV7-2; CDR3 DNA: TGTGCCAGCAGCCAAACCGTTGACAGGGCAAGCTACTATGGCTACACCTTC; CDR3 protein: CASSQTVDRASYYGYTF
D gene: TRBD1; CDR3 length: 15; J gene: TRBJ1-4; clone size: .; V gene: TRBV5-8; CDR3 DNA: TGTGCCAGCACCCTCCCGGGGACAGGGGGGGAAAAACTGTTTTTT; CDR3 protein: CASTLPGTGGEKLFF
D gene: .; CDR3 length: 16; J gene: TRBJ1-4; clone size: .; V gene: TRBV9; CDR3 DNA: TGTGCCAGCAGCGTAGAAAGGGGAGGGAGTAATGAAAAACTGTTTTTT; CDR3 protein: CASSVERGGSNEKLFF
D gene: .; CDR3 length: 13; J gene: TRBJ2-1; clone size: once; V gene: TRBV12-3/TRBV12-4; CDR3 DNA: TGTGCCAGCAGTCCGGGATGGGGAGTTGAGCAGTTCTTC; CDR3 protein: CASSPGWGVEQFF